These 16 T cell receptor beta chains were sequenced from one sample in a study of T cell responses to AZD1222 COVID-19 vaccine. Libraries were prepared by immunoSEQ multiplex PCR; TCRdb keeps only in-frame clonotypes and omits some of them. The sample includes some 140,000 clones, approximately 90% of them seen just once. The starting material was peripheral blood, obtained 28 days after the second AZD1222 dose. Source of these receptors: an adult who received the AZD1222 COVID-19 vaccine.

The chain links TRBV6-1 to TRBJ2-2; weak D call: TRBD1 (6 bases). The V end lost 2 bases, the J end lost 6 bases, and 13 bases lay between the germline ends. The CDR3 spans 15 residues. Per the germline V gene, CDR1 is MNHNS and CDR2 is SASEGT. CDR3 nucleotides: TGTGCCAGCAGTGAAAGAGTACAGGGTGCCGGGGAGCTGTTTTTT. Encoded protein: CASSERVQGAGELFF.

The V gene is TRBV5-1, the J gene TRBJ1-1; the D is unclear. CDR1 and CDR2 from the germline V gene are SGHRS and YFSETQ. Trimming pared 4 bases from V and 0 bases from J, leaving 10 bases between. This CDR3 has 14 amino acids. CDR3 DNA: TGCGCCAGCAGCCTAACAGACCTGAACACTGAAGCTTTCTTT. Amino acid sequence: CASSLTDLNTEAFF.

This clone was counted once. CDR3 in DNA: TGTGCCAGCAGCCAGCAGAGAAGCTCCTACAATGAGCAGTTCTTC. Translation gives CASSQQRSSYNEQFF. The genes are TRBV3-1 (or the pseudogene TRBV3-2) and TRBJ2-1; D gene uncertain. Germline CDR1 is LGHDT and CDR2 is YNNKEL (reference sequence). The CDR3 extends over 15 amino acids. Trimming took off 3 bases at V and 0 bases at J, with 9 bases between the two ends.

The chain links TRBV5-4 to TRBJ1-6; D gene uncertain. V was pared by 2 bases and J by 5 bases, with 5 bases between. Germline assignment: CDR1 SGHNT and CDR2 YYREEE (reference sequence). This CDR3 spans 13 amino acids. CDR3 coding DNA: TGTGCCAGCAGCTTAGAGAATAATTCACCCCTCCACTTT. It codes for CASSLENNSPLHF.

The chain employs TRBV30 and TRBJ1-1; 8 bases map to TRBD1. Germline assignment: CDR1 GTSNPN and CDR2 SVGIG (reference sequence). The CDR3 has 13 amino acids. V trimming: 4 bases; J trimming: 4 bases; junction bases outside the gene matches: 5. CDR3 in DNA: TGTGCCTGGATGGGCCAGGGGGCCACTGAAGCTTTCTTT. It translates to CAWMGQGATEAFF.

The rearrangement links TRBV5-6 to TRBJ2-7; D ambiguous. In germline, CDR1 is SGHDT, CDR2 YYEEEE. The CDR3 runs to 14 residues. V was clipped by 5 bases and J by 1 base, with 13 bases between them. CDR3 region: CASRPDPTSYEQYF. The CDR3 DNA reads as TGTGCCAGCAGGCCGGACCCGACATCCTACGAGCAGTACTTC.

A few counts support this clone. The chain has TRBV2 and TRBJ2-3; D is undetermined. The V end lost 0 bases, the J end lost 7 bases, and 5 bases lay between the germline ends. This CDR3 contains 12 residues. Looked up from germline, CDR1 is SNHLY and CDR2 is FYNNEI. DNA for the CDR3: TGTGCCAGCAGTGAAGCGTCGTATACGCAGTATTTT. As protein: CASSEASYTQYF.

In this sample, this clone turned up once. The chain employs TRBV6-2 or TRBV6-3 and TRBJ1-2; 7 positions agree with TRBD1. With V trimmed by 5 bases and J by 6 bases, 0 bases remained unmatched. Germline V gene sequence: CDR1 MNHEY, CDR2 SVGEGT. The CDR3 is 11 amino acids. The CDR3 sequence is CASSDRDGYTF. CDR3 DNA: TGTGCCAGCAGTGACAGGGATGGCTACACCTTC.

The chain combines TRBV30 with TRBJ1-6; TRBD1 matches 9 bases. The J segment lost 10 bases and the V segment lost 1 base, leaving 11 bases of the junction unmatched. Germline CDR1 and CDR2: GTSNPN and SVGIG (reference sequence). CDR3 length: 16 residues. Here the CDR3 reads CAWSGPGQGIGSPLHF. CDR3 DNA: TGTGCCTGGAGTGGTCCGGGACAGGGAATAGGCTCACCCCTCCACTTT. Complete variable domain (other parts from reference TRBV30 and TRBJ1-6): SQTIHQWPATLVQPVGSPLSLECTVEGTSNPNLYWYRQAAGRGLQLLFYSVGIGQISSEVPQNLSASRPQDRQFILSSKKLLLSDSGFYLCAWSGPGQGIGSPLHFGNGTRLTVT.

The V gene is TRBV5-1, the J gene TRBJ2-4, with a weak D call TRBD2 (7 bases). The germline V gene encodes CDR1 SGHRS and CDR2 YFSETQ. The CDR3 totals 16 residues. Trimming took off 1 base at V and 8 bases at J, with 19 bases between the two ends. Here the CDR3 reads CASSLLRGAGRDIQYF. Here the CDR3 DNA reads TGCGCCAGCAGCTTGTTACGGGGGGCCGGCAGGGACATTCAGTACTTC.

The CDR3 loop is CASRNPGAYQPQHF. The CDR3 DNA sequence: TGTGCCAGCAGGAACCCCGGGGCCTATCAGCCCCAGCATTTT. This chain joins TRBV5-8 and TRBJ1-5; D is possibly TRBD1 (5 bases). The CDR3 totals 14 residues. The V end was cut by 5 bases, the J end by 5 bases, with 14 bases between. Per germline, CDR1 SGHTS and CDR2 YDEGEE.

The V and J genes are TRBV12-3 or TRBV12-4 and TRBJ2-7, with no clear D. The CDR3 totals 12 residues. With 6 bases removed from V and 0 bases from J, the gap between germline ends came to 6 bases. The CDR3 coding sequence is TGTGCCAGCAGCCCGCACTCCTACGAGCAGTACTTC. Its protein product is CASSPHSYEQYF.

V and J are TRBV29-1 and TRBJ1-4; D gene ambiguous. The ends were cut back, 5 bases at V and 8 bases at J, with 9 bases in the middle. This CDR3 contains 11 residues. Germline V gene lookup returns CDR1 SQVTM and CDR2 ANQGSEA. The CDR3: CSVLTPEKLFF. The DNA of the CDR3 is TGCAGCGTTCTCACCCCAGAAAAACTGTTTTTT.

CDR3 region: CASSSGGGVANEQFF. The CDR3 bases are TGTGCCAGCAGTTCAGGGGGCGGTGTAGCCAATGAGCAGTTCTTC. V usage is TRBV28 and J usage is TRBJ2-1; TRBD1 matches at 8 bases. CDR3 length equals 15 residues. V was pared by 4 bases and J by 6 bases, with 8 bases of the junction left unmatched. CDR1 is MDHEN, CDR2 SYDVKM, per germline.

This clone was recorded once. This chain links TRBV5-1 with TRBJ1-1; D unresolved. Trimming shortened V by 4 bases and J by 0 bases, and 25 bases separated the two germline ends. Germline loops: CDR1 SGHRS, CDR2 YFSETQ. The CDR3 spans 19 residues. The CDR3 DNA reads as TGCGCCAGCAGCCACCCAGAGGAGGTCCCGAAAGGGATGAACACTGAAGCTTTCTTT. This encodes CASSHPEEVPKGMNTEAFF. Full variable domain (outside the CDR3, taken from reference TRBV5-1 and TRBJ1-1): KAGVTQTPRYLIKTRGQQVTLSCSPISGHRSVSWYQQTPGQGLQFLFEYFSETQRNKGNFPGRFSGRQFSNSRSEMNVSTLELGDSALYLCASSHPEEVPKGMNTEAFFGQGTRLTVV.

This clone was detected once. This chain uses TRBV10-3 with TRBJ2-7; D is perhaps TRBD1 (6 bases). This CDR3 is 17 amino acids long. The germline CDR1 and CDR2 sequences are ENHRY and SYGVKD. V was pared by 3 bases and J by 2 bases, with 20 bases between. The CDR3 coding sequence is TGTGCCATCAGTGACCCTTCGAGGGCAGGGGACCCCTACGAGCAGTACTTC. Encoded protein: CAISDPSRAGDPYEQYF.